Reported below is one TCR beta chain. Its antigen is still unknown. With a much larger clone just one base away, this may be a read error. The conserved final phenylalanine or tryptophan is absent from the CDR3, which likely points to a read error. Stated time point: newly diagnosed GD, antithyroid drugs for less than 3 months. The TCR library was made from RNA extracted from PBMCs. Germline CDR1 MNHEY, CDR2 SVGAGI. CDR3 length: 15 residues. Trimming stripped 4 bases from V and 2 bases from J, with 15 bases between. The source of the sample is a study of regulatory T cells in long-lasting Graves disease. Findings and caveats of the study: Only peripheral blood was studied, not thyroid tissue. The study found persistent patients shared more public clonotypes (2,741) than new patients (approximately 970).

Relying on iRepertoire HTBI primers and Arm-PCR of CDR3 regions, the team built TCR beta libraries. TCRdb reprocessed the multiplex PCR reads with MiXCR, giving one entry per CDR3 protein. The sample consists of a few hundred thousand distinct CDR3 sequences, about 16% of them appearing once. The origin of this receptor is a female donor with Graves disease. V usage is TRBV6-5 and J usage is TRBJ2-7; D remains unclear. The material sequenced was peripheral blood mononuclear cells (PBMCs), taken at new diagnosis, from a patient treated with antithyroid drugs. As DNA, the CDR3 is TGTGCCAGCAGTTCGACCCGCCGAGACCCCTACGAGCAGTACTTA. It translates to CASSSTRRDPYEQYL.